A single sample is the source of the 15 T cell receptor beta chains below, sequenced in a study of OX40 agonist ivuxolimab in advanced cancers. Produced via immunoSEQ multiplex PCR; TCRdb's table is partial and in-frame only. Of about 45,000 clones in the sample, 75% to 90% were seen once. Specimen: CD4+ or CD8+ T cells sorted from blood, collected in a trial of the OX40 agonist ivuxolimab. The receptors were sampled from an adult with an advanced solid tumor such as melanoma, head and neck, liver or kidney cancer.

This chain uses TRBV6-5 with TRBJ1-1; D is unclear. Germline values: CDR1 MNHEY, CDR2 SVGAGI. The CDR3 is 12 amino acids. Trimming took 9 bases from V and 5 from J, leaving 13 bases between them. The CDR3 sequence: CASMTVRTEAFF. The CDR3 DNA follows: TGTGCCAGTATGACGGTCCGTACTGAAGCTTTCTTT.

V gene TRBV2 combines with J gene TRBJ2-7; D is unresolved. The CDR3 runs to 15 residues. In germline, CDR1 is SNHLY, CDR2 FYNNEI. Trimming took off 1 base at V and 2 bases at J, with 12 bases between the two ends. This CDR3 is CASSEVAGRPYEQYF. CDR3 coding DNA: TGTGCCAGCAGTGAAGTGGCCGGACGTCCCTACGAGCAGTACTTC. Looking up the rest from reference TRBV2 and TRBJ2-7 gives the full variable domain: EPEVTQTPSHQVTQMGQEVILRCVPISNHLYFYWYRQILGQKVEFLVSFYNNEISEKSEIFDDQFSVERPDGSNFTLKIRSTKLEDSAMYFCASSEVAGRPYEQYFGPGTRLTVT.

The CDR3 region is CASSLGTDLPYGYTF. CDR3 DNA sequence: TGTGCCAGCAGCTTAGGGACCGATCTACCCTATGGCTACACCTTC. The V gene is TRBV7-2, the J gene TRBJ1-2; D gene uncertain. V lost 1 base, J lost 4 bases, and 13 bases lay in between. Germline CDR1 reads SGHTA; CDR2 reads FQGNSA. The CDR3 covers 15 residues. The full variable domain, with the rest looked up from reference TRBV7-2 and TRBJ1-2, is GAGVSQSPSNKVTEKGKDVELRCDPISGHTALYWYRQSLGQGLEFLIYFQGNSAPDKSGLPSDRFSAERTGGSVSTLTIQRTQQEDSAVYLCASSLGTDLPYGYTFGSGTRLTVV.

This chain connects TRBV6-5 to TRBJ2-7; D uncertain. This CDR3 spans 15 amino acids. The germline gives CDR1 MNHEY, CDR2 SVGAGI. V was trimmed by 3 bases and J by 0 bases, leaving 12 bases between them. CDR3 region: CASSYNGRSSYEQYF. DNA for the CDR3: TGTGCCAGCAGTTATAATGGCCGGTCCTCCTACGAGCAGTACTTC.

This chain uses TRBV6-1 with TRBJ2-7, with D tentatively TRBD1 or TRBD2 (5 bases each). The length of the CDR3 is 15 residues. Trimming stripped 1 base from V and 4 bases from J, with 14 bases between. In germline, CDR1 is MNHNS, CDR2 SASEGT. The CDR3 reads CASSEVEGTRYEQYF. The CDR3, as DNA: TGTGCCAGCAGTGAAGTAGAGGGGACCCGGTACGAGCAGTACTTC.

The V gene is TRBV5-8, the J gene TRBJ2-3; 8 bases map to TRBD2. The CDR3 consists of 14 residues. J gave up 4 bases and V 4 bases, and 5 bases lay outside the gene matches. Germline V CDR1 and CDR2: SGHTS, YDEGEE. The CDR3 here is CASSTGLVSDTQYF. The CDR3 region has the DNA TGTGCCAGCAGCACGGGACTAGTTTCAGATACGCAGTATTTT.

This chain joins TRBV7-9 and TRBJ1-2; D gene ambiguous. V dropped 3 bases and J dropped 7 bases, with 15 bases sitting between them. CDR3 size: 14 residues. Germline CDR1 and CDR2: SEHNR and FQNEAQ (reference sequence). The CDR3 loop reads CASSFAQPPGGYTF. In nucleotides, the CDR3 is TGTGCCAGCAGCTTCGCTCAACCCCCGGGTGGCTACACCTTC.

This clone came up once. The chain couples TRBV6-1 to TRBJ2-1; 9 bases map to TRBD1. CDR3 length: 16 residues. The germline gives CDR1 MNHNS, CDR2 SASEGT. J lost 4 bases, V lost 0 bases, and 4 bases had no gene match. In DNA form, the CDR3 reads TGTGCCAGCAGTGAAGCTAGGACAGGGGTATACAATGAGCAGTTCTTC. It codes for CASSEARTGVYNEQFF.

This rearrangement joins TRBV29-1 to TRBJ1-2; D uncertain. CDR1 and CDR2 from the germline V gene are SQVTM and ANQGSEA. This CDR3 is 13 amino acids long. The V end was cut by 2 bases, the J end by 3 bases, with 10 bases between. CDR3 coding DNA: TGCAGCGTTGAACCAACGGACCACTATGGCTACACCTTC. It yields the protein CSVEPTDHYGYTF.

The rearrangement uses TRBV7-2 and TRBJ2-5; 7 bases map to TRBD2. CDR3 length equals 15 residues. Germline CDR1 reads SGHTA; CDR2 reads FQGNSA. After removal of 2 bases from V and 4 bases from J, the junction contained 7 bases not matched to a gene. The CDR3 loop reads CASSLSGGRVETQYF. CDR3 bases: TGTGCCAGCAGCTTATCCGGCGGGAGAGTAGAGACCCAGTACTTC.

This chain joins TRBV4-3 and TRBJ1-5; tentative D call: TRBD1 (5 bases). Germline V CDR1 and CDR2: LGHNA, YSLEER. Trimming removed 6 bases at V and 5 bases at J, with 17 bases between. CDR3 length: 15 residues. CDR3 loop: CASSLRTGRDQPQHF. The CDR3 DNA reads as TGCGCCAGCAGTCTACGTACGGGACGTGATCAGCCCCAGCATTTT.

This chain uses TRBV6-6 with TRBJ1-3, with D possibly TRBD1 on 6 matching bases. Trimming removed 4 bases from V and 8 bases from J, with 18 bases in between. Germline V lookup: CDR1 MNHNY, CDR2 SVGAGI (reference sequence). This CDR3 comprises 15 residues. CDR3 in DNA: TGTGCCAGCAGTTGGGCCGGGGGGGCCGCGTACACCATATATTTT. Translating gives CASSWAGGAAYTIYF.

To note about this clone: The same CDR3 arises from other DNA sequences in this sample as well. This chain uses TRBV4-1 with TRBJ1-1, with D unresolved. This CDR3 comprises 12 residues. The V end was cut by 1 base, the J end by 4 bases, with 4 bases between. Germline lookup yields CDR1 MGHRA and CDR2 YSYEKL. The CDR3 DNA sequence: TGCGCCAGCAGCCAAGTGGGCACTGAAGCTTTCTTT. Its protein is CASSQVGTEAFF.

This chain links TRBV4-1 with TRBJ2-3; no clear D gene. This CDR3 comprises 18 residues. Trimming took 0 bases from V and 1 from J, leaving 17 bases between them. Germline assignment: CDR1 MGHRA and CDR2 YSYEKL. CDR3 residues: CASSQEGFGPARTDTQYF. The CDR3 DNA sequence: TGCGCCAGCAGCCAAGAGGGTTTCGGGCCCGCCCGCACAGATACGCAGTATTTT.

J is TRBJ2-5 and V is TRBV7-6, with D possibly being TRBD1 (6 bases). CDR3 length equals 15 residues. Germline assignment: CDR1 SGHVS and CDR2 FNYEAQ. V was pared by 3 bases and J by 4 bases, with 15 bases between. Here the CDR3 DNA reads TGTGCCAGCAGCTTCCCCAGGGGCCCTCCAGAGACCCAGTACTTC. Residues: CASSFPRGPPETQYF.